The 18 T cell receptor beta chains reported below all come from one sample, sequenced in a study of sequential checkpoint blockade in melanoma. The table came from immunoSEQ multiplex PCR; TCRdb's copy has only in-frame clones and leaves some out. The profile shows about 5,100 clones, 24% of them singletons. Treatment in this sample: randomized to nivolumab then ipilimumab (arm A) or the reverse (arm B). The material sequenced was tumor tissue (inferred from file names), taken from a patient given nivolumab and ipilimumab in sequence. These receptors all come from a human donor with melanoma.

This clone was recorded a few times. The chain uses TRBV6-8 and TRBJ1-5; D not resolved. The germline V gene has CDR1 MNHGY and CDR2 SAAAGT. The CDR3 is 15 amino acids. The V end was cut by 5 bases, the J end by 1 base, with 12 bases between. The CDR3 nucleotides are TGTGCCAGCAGTGATTCCGGGCGGAGCAATCAGCCCCAGCATTTT. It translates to CASSDSGRSNQPQHF.

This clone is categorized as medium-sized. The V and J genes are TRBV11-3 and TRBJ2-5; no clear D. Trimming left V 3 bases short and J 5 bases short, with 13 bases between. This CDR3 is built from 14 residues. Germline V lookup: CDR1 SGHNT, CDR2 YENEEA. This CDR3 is CASSLARFRETQYF. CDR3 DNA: TGTGCCAGCAGCTTGGCCAGGTTCCGGGAGACCCAGTACTTC. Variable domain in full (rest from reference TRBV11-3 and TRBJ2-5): EAGVVQSPRYKIIEKKQPVAFWCNPISGHNTLYWYLQNLGQGPELLIRYENEEAVDDSQLPKDRFSAERLKGVDSTLKIQPAELGDSAVYLCASSLARFRETQYFGPGTRLLVL.

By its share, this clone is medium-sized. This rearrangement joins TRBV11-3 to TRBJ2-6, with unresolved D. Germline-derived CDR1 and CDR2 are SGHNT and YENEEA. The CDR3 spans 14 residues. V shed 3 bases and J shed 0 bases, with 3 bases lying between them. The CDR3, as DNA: TGTGCCAGCAGCTTGGTCTCTGGGGCCAACGTCCTGACTTTC. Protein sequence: CASSLVSGANVLTF.

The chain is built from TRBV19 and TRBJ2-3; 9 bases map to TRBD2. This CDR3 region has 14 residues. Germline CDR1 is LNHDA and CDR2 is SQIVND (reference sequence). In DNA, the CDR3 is TGTGCTACTGAGGCGGGAGGGGGGACAGATACGCAGTATTTT. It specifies CATEAGGGTDTQYF.

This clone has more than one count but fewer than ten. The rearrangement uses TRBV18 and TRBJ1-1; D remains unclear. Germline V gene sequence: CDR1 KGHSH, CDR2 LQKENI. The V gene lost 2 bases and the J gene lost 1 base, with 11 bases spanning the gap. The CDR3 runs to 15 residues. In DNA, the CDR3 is TGTGCCAGCTCACCAGTCGAACAGACGAACACTGAAGCTTTCTTT. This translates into CASSPVEQTNTEAFF.

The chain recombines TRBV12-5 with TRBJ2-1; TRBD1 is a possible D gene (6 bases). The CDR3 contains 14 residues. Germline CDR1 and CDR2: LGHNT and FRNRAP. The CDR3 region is CASTLGTRRNEQFF. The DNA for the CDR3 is TGTGCCAGCACCTTGGGGACAAGACGCAATGAGCAGTTCTTC.

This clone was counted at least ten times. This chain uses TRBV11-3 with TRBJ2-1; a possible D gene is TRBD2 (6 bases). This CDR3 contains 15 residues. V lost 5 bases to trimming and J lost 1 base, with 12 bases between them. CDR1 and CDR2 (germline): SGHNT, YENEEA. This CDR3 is CASSPWGVSYNEQFF. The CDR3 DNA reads TGTGCCAGCAGCCCGTGGGGGGTATCCTACAATGAGCAGTTCTTC.

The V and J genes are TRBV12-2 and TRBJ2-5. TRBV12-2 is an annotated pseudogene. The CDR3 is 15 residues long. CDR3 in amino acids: CASRRLGRGQETQYF. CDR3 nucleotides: TGTGCAAGTCGCCGGTTAGGGCGTGGACAAGAGACCCAGTACTTC.

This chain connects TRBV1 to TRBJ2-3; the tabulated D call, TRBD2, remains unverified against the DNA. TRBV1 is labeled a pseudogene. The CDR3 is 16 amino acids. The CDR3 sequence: CASSQVAGLGTDTQYF. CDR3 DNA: TGCGCCAGCAGCCAGGTAGCGGGATTGGGGACAGATACGCAGTATTTT.

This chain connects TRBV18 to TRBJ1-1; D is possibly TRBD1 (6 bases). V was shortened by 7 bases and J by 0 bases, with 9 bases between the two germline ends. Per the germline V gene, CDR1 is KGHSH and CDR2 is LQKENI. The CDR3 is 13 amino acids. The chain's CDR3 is CASYQGMNTEAFF. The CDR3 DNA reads TGTGCCAGCTATCAGGGGATGAACACTGAAGCTTTCTTT.

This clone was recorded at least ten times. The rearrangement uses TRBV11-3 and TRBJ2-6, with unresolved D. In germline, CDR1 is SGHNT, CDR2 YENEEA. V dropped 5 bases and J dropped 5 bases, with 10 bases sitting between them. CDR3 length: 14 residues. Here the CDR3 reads CASSRAEWANVLTF. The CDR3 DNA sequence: TGTGCCAGCAGCCGTGCAGAGTGGGCCAACGTCCTGACTTTC.

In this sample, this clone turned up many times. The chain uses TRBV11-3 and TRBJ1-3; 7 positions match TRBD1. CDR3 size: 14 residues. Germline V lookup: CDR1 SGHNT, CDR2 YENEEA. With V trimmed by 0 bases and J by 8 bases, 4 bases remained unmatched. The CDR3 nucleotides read TGTGCCAGCAGCTTAGAGGGACAGCTACACACCATATATTTT. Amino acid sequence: CASSLEGQLHTIYF.

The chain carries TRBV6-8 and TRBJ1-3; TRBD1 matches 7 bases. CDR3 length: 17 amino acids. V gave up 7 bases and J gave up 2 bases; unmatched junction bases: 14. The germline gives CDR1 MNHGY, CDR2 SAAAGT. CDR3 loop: CASIGLVGGFTGNTIYF. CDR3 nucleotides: TGTGCCAGCATTGGGCTGGTAGGGGGCTTCACTGGAAACACCATATATTTT.

The CDR3 DNA sequence: TGCGCCAGCAGCCAAGATTTCGGTACCGTCTACTACGAGCAGTACTTC. Protein product: CASSQDFGTVYYEQYF. This sequence joins TRBV4-1 and TRBJ2-7; D remains ambiguous. The germline V gene has CDR1 MGHRA and CDR2 YSYEKL. The V and J ends lost 0 bases and 3 bases respectively, with 15 bases between them. This CDR3 region has 16 residues.

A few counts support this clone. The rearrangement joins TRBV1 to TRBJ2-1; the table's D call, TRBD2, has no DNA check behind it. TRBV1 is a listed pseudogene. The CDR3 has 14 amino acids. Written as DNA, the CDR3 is TGCGCCAGCAGCCCAGGACTAATGCTTTATGAGCAGTTCTTC. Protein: CASSPGLMLYEQFF.

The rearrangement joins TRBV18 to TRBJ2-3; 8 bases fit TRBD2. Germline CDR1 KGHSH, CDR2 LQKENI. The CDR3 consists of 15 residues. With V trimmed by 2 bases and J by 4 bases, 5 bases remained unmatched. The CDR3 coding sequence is TGTGCCAGCTCACCAAGCGGGGGTCGGGCAGATACGCAGTATTTT. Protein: CASSPSGGRADTQYF.

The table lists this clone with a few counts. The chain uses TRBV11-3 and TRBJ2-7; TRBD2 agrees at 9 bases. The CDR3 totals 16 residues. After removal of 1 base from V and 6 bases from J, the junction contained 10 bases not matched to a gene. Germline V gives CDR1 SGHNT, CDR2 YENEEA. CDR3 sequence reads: CASSLVRFGTSFEQYF. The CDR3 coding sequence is TGTGCCAGCAGCTTAGTTAGGTTTGGGACTAGCTTCGAGCAGTACTTC. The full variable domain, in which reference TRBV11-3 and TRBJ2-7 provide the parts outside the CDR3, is EAGVVQSPRYKIIEKKQPVAFWCNPISGHNTLYWYLQNLGQGPELLIRYENEEAVDDSQLPKDRFSAERLKGVDSTLKIQPAELGDSAVYLCASSLVRFGTSFEQYFGPGTRLTVT.

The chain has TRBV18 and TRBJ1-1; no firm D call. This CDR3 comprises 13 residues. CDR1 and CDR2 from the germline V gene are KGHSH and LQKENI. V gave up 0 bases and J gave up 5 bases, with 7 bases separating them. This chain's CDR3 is CASSPPGRTEAFF. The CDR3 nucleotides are TGTGCCAGCTCACCACCTGGCAGGACTGAAGCTTTCTTT. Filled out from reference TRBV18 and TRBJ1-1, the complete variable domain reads NAGVMQNPRHLVRRRGQEARLRCSPMKGHSHVYWYRQLPEEGLKFMVYLQKENIIDESGMPKERFSAEFPKEGPSILRIQQVVRGDSAAYFCASSPPGRTEAFFGQGTRLTVV.